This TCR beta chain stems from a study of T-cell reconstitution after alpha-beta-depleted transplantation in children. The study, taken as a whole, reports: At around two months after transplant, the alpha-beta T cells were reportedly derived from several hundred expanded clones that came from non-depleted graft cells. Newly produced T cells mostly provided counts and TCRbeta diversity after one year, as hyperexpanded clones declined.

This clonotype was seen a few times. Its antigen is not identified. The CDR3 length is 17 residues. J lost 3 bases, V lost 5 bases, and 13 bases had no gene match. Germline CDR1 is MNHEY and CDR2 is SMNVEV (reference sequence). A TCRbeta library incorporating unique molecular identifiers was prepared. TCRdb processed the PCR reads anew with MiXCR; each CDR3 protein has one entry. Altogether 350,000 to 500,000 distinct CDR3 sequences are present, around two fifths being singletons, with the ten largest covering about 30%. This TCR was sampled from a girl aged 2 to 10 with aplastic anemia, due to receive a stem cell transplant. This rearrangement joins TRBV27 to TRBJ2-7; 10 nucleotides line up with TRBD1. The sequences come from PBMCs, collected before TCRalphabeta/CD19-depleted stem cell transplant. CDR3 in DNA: TGTGCCAGCAGTACCAACCTTCGACAGGGGGCTAGCTACGAGCAGTACTTC. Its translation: CASSTNLRQGASYEQYF.